Presented here are 30 T cell receptor beta chains from one specimen sequenced in a study of response to subunit inactivated influenza vaccine. TCRdb recomputed calls from the RT-PCR reads with MiXCR, one row per CDR3 protein. Among approximately 680,000 distinct CDR3 sequences listed, 15% to 17% were seen once. The sample in question was PBMCs from blood, obtained less than 13 days after vaccination. These receptors were collected from a man aged 45-65 years who received an inactivated influenza vaccine.

Only a few counts were recorded for this clonotype. V is TRBV20-1 and J is TRBJ2-7; tentatively, D is TRBD2 (5 bases). The CDR3 spans 13 residues. Trimming shortened V by 6 bases and J by 3 bases, and 15 bases separated the two germline ends. From germline, CDR1 is DFQATT and CDR2 SNEGSKA (reference sequence). Here the CDR3 reads CSAPGMGVYEQYF. CDR3 sequence (DNA): TGCAGTGCCCCCGGGATGGGAGTCTACGAGCAGTACTTC.

This clonotype has a handful of counts. The chain combines TRBV18 with TRBJ2-7, with 7 bases that match TRBD1. The CDR3 is 17 amino acids. V dropped 4 bases and J dropped 0; count of bases not matched to a gene: 12. Germline CDR1 and CDR2: KGHSH and LQKENI. The CDR3 spells CASSQRGRTASSYEQYF. DNA of the CDR3: TGTGCCAGCTCACAGAGGGGGCGTACGGCCTCCTCCTACGAGCAGTACTTC. Filled out from reference TRBV18 and TRBJ2-7, the complete variable domain reads NAGVMQNPRHLVRRRGQEARLRCSPMKGHSHVYWYRQLPEEGLKFMVYLQKENIIDESGMPKERFSAEFPKEGPSILRIQQVVRGDSAAYFCASSQRGRTASSYEQYFGPGTRLTVT.

The chain has TRBV12-3 or TRBV12-4 and TRBJ1-6; weak D call: TRBD1 (5 bases). This CDR3 is built from 12 residues. V was shortened by 2 bases and J by 14 bases, with 10 bases between the two germline ends. CDR3 sequence (DNA): TGTGCCAGCAGTTTAAGTGGGACCTCCCTCCACTTT. Its protein product is CASSLSGTSLHF.

The chain has TRBV4-3 and TRBJ1-4; D is unclear. V was cut by 1 base and J by 7 bases, with 7 bases left in between. CDR3 size: 13 residues. Looked up from germline, CDR1 is LGHNA and CDR2 is YSLEER. CDR3 nucleotides: TGCGCCAGCAGCCAAGCCGACGGTGAAAAACTGTTTTTT. It codes for CASSQADGEKLFF.

This chain joins TRBV3-1 and TRBJ1-2; D is unclear. Germline V gene data show CDR1 as LGHDT and CDR2 as YNNKEL (reference sequence). This CDR3 has 15 amino acids. With 1 base removed from V and 2 bases from J, the gap between germline ends came to 11 bases. Here the CDR3 reads CASSQAPGANYGYTF. The CDR3 DNA sequence: TGTGCCAGCAGCCAAGCGCCCGGAGCGAACTATGGCTACACCTTC.

The gene calls are TRBV5-1 and TRBJ2-3; 8 nucleotides line up with TRBD1. V lost 4 bases, J lost 0 bases, and 7 bases stayed unmatched. This CDR3 has 16 amino acids. Germline V gene data show CDR1 as SGHRS and CDR2 as YFSETQ. The CDR3 coding sequence is TGCGCCAGCAGCGTACACAGGGGGACGAGCACAGATACGCAGTATTTT. Translating gives CASSVHRGTSTDTQYF.

The chain is built from TRBV10-3 and TRBJ2-7; D might be TRBD2 (6 bases). Trimming left V 0 bases short and J 7 bases short, with 13 bases between. The V gene's germline CDR1 is ENHRY and CDR2 SYGVKD. The CDR3 is 14 amino acids. CDR3 bases: TGTGCCATCAGTGAGTCGTCTGCTAGCGTAGAGCAGTACTTC. It codes for CAISESSASVEQYF.

This clonotype showed up just a few times. V gene TRBV10-3 combines with J gene TRBJ2-1, with 7 bases aligning to TRBD1. The CDR3 runs to 15 residues. V lost 3 bases, J lost 0 bases, and 2 bases stayed unmatched. Germline V lookup: CDR1 ENHRY, CDR2 SYGVKD. In DNA form, the CDR3 reads TGTGCCATCAGTGAACAGGGGAGCTCCTACAATGAGCAGTTCTTC. Amino acids: CAISEQGSSYNEQFF.

This clonotype was counted between two and nine times. V usage is TRBV4-1 and J usage is TRBJ2-1; D call uncertain. This CDR3 has 14 amino acids. The V end lost 0 bases, the J end lost 5 bases, and 8 bases lay between the germline ends. Per the germline V gene, CDR1 is MGHRA and CDR2 is YSYEKL. CDR3 region: CASSQDRSNNEQFF. The CDR3 nucleotides are TGCGCCAGCAGCCAAGATAGGTCAAACAATGAGCAGTTCTTC.

The chain has TRBV7-9 and TRBJ1-1; D is uncertain. CDR1 and CDR2 from the germline V gene are SEHNR and FQNEAQ (reference sequence). Trimming took off 4 bases at V and 4 bases at J, with 13 bases between the two ends. The CDR3 has 14 residues. The CDR3: CASSSQAGSTEAFF. The CDR3 bases are TGTGCCAGCAGCTCCCAGGCGGGTAGCACTGAAGCTTTCTTT. Full variable domain (rest looked up from reference TRBV7-9 and TRBJ1-1): DTGVSQNPRHKITKRGQNVTFRCDPISEHNRLYWYRQTLGQGPEFLTYFQNEAQLEKSRLLSDRFSAERPKGSFSTLEIQRTEQGDSAMYLCASSSQAGSTEAFFGQGTRLTVV.

The rearrangement links TRBV7-2 to TRBJ1-4; 8 nucleotides match TRBD1. The V gene end was trimmed by 4 bases and the J gene end by 7 bases; junction bases not matched to a gene: 5. The CDR3 loop spans 14 amino acids. In germline, CDR1 is SGHTA, CDR2 FQGNSA. The CDR3 loop reads CASSSRTGSEKLFF. The CDR3 DNA reads as TGTGCCAGCAGCTCCCGGACAGGGTCTGAAAAACTGTTTTTT.

Ten or more counts support this clonotype. The gene calls are TRBV4-1 and TRBJ2-2; D is unresolved. CDR1 is MGHRA, CDR2 YSYEKL, per germline. Trimming pared 0 bases from V and 1 base from J, leaving 12 bases between. This CDR3 comprises 17 residues. CDR3 region: CASSQEYDLVNTGELFF. Here the CDR3 DNA reads TGCGCCAGCAGCCAAGAATACGATCTTGTGAACACCGGGGAGCTGTTTTTT.

This clonotype was detected only once. The V and J genes are TRBV18 and TRBJ2-7; the match to TRBD2 covers 7 bases. Germline loops: CDR1 KGHSH, CDR2 LQKENI. The CDR3 is 13 residues long. V shed 3 bases and J 3 bases; nucleotides not matched to a gene: 2. The CDR3: CASSPAGDYEQYF. The CDR3 DNA follows: TGTGCCAGCTCACCGGCGGGAGACTACGAGCAGTACTTC. The full variable domain, its missing parts supplied by reference TRBV18 and TRBJ2-7, is NAGVMQNPRHLVRRRGQEARLRCSPMKGHSHVYWYRQLPEEGLKFMVYLQKENIIDESGMPKERFSAEFPKEGPSILRIQQVVRGDSAAYFCASSPAGDYEQYFGPGTRLTVT.

This clonotype has just a few counts. The chain uses TRBV7-3 and TRBJ2-3; tentative D call: TRBD2 (6 bases). Trimming pared 4 bases from V and 3 bases from J, leaving 8 bases between. Looked up from germline, CDR1 is SGHTA and CDR2 is FQGTGA. The CDR3 contains 13 residues. For the CDR3, the DNA is TGTGCCAGCAGCTCCCTAGCGACAGATACGCAGTATTTT. It encodes CASSSLATDTQYF.

This clonotype was seen repeatedly, ten times or more. DNA of the CDR3: TGTGCCAGCAGCCAAGTGGAGGGGACAGGGTCCGGCTACACCTTC. Protein product: CASSQVEGTGSGYTF. V is TRBV14 and J is TRBJ1-2; TRBD1 aligns across 9 bases. Germline values: CDR1 SGHDN, CDR2 FVKESK. CDR3 length equals 15 residues. J gave up 8 bases and V 1 base, and 8 bases lay outside the gene matches.

This clonotype was observed a handful of times. The chain links TRBV18 to TRBJ1-2; TRBD1 is a possible D gene (6 bases). Germline values: CDR1 KGHSH, CDR2 LQKENI. This CDR3 is built from 14 residues. V dropped 3 bases and J dropped 7 bases, with 15 bases sitting between them. The CDR3 region is CASSPQQQGGGYTF. The CDR3 bases are TGTGCCAGCTCACCCCAACAACAGGGAGGTGGCTACACCTTC.

This clonotype was counted a few times. The V call is TRBV24-1, the J call TRBJ2-1; D may correspond to TRBD1 or TRBD2 (5 bases each). Trimming cost V 0 bases and J 0 bases, with 8 bases left between them. This CDR3 comprises 16 residues. CDR1 KGHDR and CDR2 SFDVKD come from the germline V gene. The CDR3 sequence is CATSDLGGGSYNEQFF. The CDR3 DNA follows: TGTGCCACCAGTGATTTGGGTGGGGGCTCCTACAATGAGCAGTTCTTC.

CDR3: CASSLTGQALGETQYF. CDR3 sequence (DNA): TGTGCCAGCAGCTTAACGGGACAGGCCCTGGGGGAGACCCAGTACTTC. The chain combines TRBV7-2 with TRBJ2-5; 8 bases match TRBD1. V lost 2 bases to trimming and J lost 5 bases; unmatched junction nucleotides: 10. The CDR3 length is 16 residues. Per germline, CDR1 SGHTA and CDR2 FQGNSA.

This clonotype showed up just a few times. The chain uses TRBV5-8 and TRBJ1-5; D is unclear. V lost 4 bases, J lost 4 bases, and 21 bases lay in between. The germline CDR1 and CDR2 sequences are SGHTS and YDEGEE. The CDR3 consists of 17 residues. Here the CDR3 reads CASSIRPSHGVNQPQHF. In DNA form, the CDR3 reads TGTGCCAGCAGCATACGGCCAAGCCACGGGGTTAATCAGCCCCAGCATTTT.

This clonotype was counted between two and nine times. This chain connects TRBV4-1 to TRBJ2-5; 9 nucleotides align to TRBD1. J was trimmed by 0 bases and V by 2 bases; bases with no gene match: 10. The CDR3 sequence is 18 residues long. Germline V gives CDR1 MGHRA, CDR2 YSYEKL. The CDR3 here is CASSQSAPGQGHQETQYF. The CDR3, as DNA: TGCGCCAGCAGCCAAAGCGCCCCGGGACAGGGCCACCAAGAGACCCAGTACTTC.

Concerning this clonotype: An end of the junction differs from the germline gene, which may be a read error. The rearrangement uses TRBV12-3 or TRBV12-4 and TRBJ2-2; 13 bases map to TRBD2. The CDR3 loop spans 16 amino acids. The CDR3 DNA sequence: TGTGCCAGCAGATTAGGACTAGCGGGAGAGAACGGGGAGCTGTTTTTT. It yields the protein CASRLGLAGENGELFF.

The table lists this clonotype with a few counts. This rearrangement joins TRBV5-1 to TRBJ2-1; TRBD2 aligns across 13 bases. After removal of 4 bases from V and 9 bases from J, the junction contained 10 bases not matched to a gene. CDR1 and CDR2 from the germline V gene are SGHRS and YFSETQ. The CDR3 length is 16 residues. The CDR3 DNA follows: TGCGCCAGCAGCGCTATGCCGGGACTAGCGGGGATTGAGCAGTTCTTC. It translates to CASSAMPGLAGIEQFF. Combining the CDR3 with reference TRBV5-1 and TRBJ2-1 gives the whole variable domain KAGVTQTPRYLIKTRGQQVTLSCSPISGHRSVSWYQQTPGQGLQFLFEYFSETQRNKGNFPGRFSGRQFSNSRSEMNVSTLELGDSALYLCASSAMPGLAGIEQFFGPGTRLTVL.

This clonotype was recorded a few times. This chain uses TRBV9 with TRBJ1-4, with 8 bases lining up with TRBD1. This CDR3 is built from 15 residues. Germline assignment: CDR1 SGDLS and CDR2 YYNGEE. Losses at the gene ends were 4 bases for V and 3 bases for J; bases not matched to a gene: 5. The CDR3 DNA reads TGTGCCAGCAGCTTTCAGGGGGCAGCTAATGAAAAACTGTTTTTT. Translation: CASSFQGAANEKLFF. The full variable domain, with the rest looked up from reference TRBV9 and TRBJ1-4, is DSGVTQTPKHLITATGQRVTLRCSPRSGDLSVYWYQQSLDQGLQFLIQYYNGEERAKGNILERFSAQQFPDLHSELNLSSLELGDSALYFCASSFQGAANEKLFFGSGTQLSVL.

This clonotype appeared a few times. The CDR3 DNA reads as TGTGCCAGTAGTACGGGGGTCTCCACTGAAGCTTTCTTT. It translates to CASSTGVSTEAFF. V and J are TRBV19 and TRBJ1-1; possible D gene TRBD1, 5 bases. V shed 4 bases and J shed 4 bases, with 10 bases lying between them. The CDR3 extends over 13 amino acids. The germline V gene encodes CDR1 LNHDA and CDR2 SQIVND (reference sequence). Filled out from reference TRBV19 and TRBJ1-1, the complete variable domain reads DGGITQSPKYLFRKEGQNVTLSCEQNLNHDAMYWYRQDPGQGLRLIYYSQIVNDFQKGDIAEGYSVSREKKESFPLTVTSAQKNPTAFYLCASSTGVSTEAFFGQGTRLTVV.

The chain has TRBV6-2 or TRBV6-3 and TRBJ1-5, with D hard to call. Between the trimmed V and J ends, which lost 0 bases and 0 bases, there was a span of 9 bases. There are 16 residues in the CDR3. CDR1 and CDR2 (germline): MNHEY, SVGEGT. The CDR3 region is CASSYSARYSNQPQHF. The DNA for the CDR3 is TGTGCCAGCAGTTACTCGGCCAGATATAGCAATCAGCCCCAGCATTTT.

The rearrangement joins TRBV6-1 to TRBJ2-1; D perhaps matches TRBD2 (6 bases). The CDR3 contains 16 residues. The V end was cut by 7 bases, the J end by 0 bases, with 16 bases between. Germline values: CDR1 MNHNS, CDR2 SASEGT. CDR3 in amino acids: CASKVISGRSYNEQFF. CDR3 sequence (DNA): TGTGCCAGCAAGGTTATTAGCGGTCGCTCCTACAATGAGCAGTTCTTC.

V and J are TRBV4-3 and TRBJ1-2; 11 bases align to TRBD1. This CDR3 contains 15 residues. Germline CDR1 reads LGHNA; CDR2 reads YSLEER. V gave up 3 bases and J gave up 7 bases; unmatched junction bases: 7. The chain's CDR3 is CASSHLDRGRGGYTF. The CDR3 DNA reads TGCGCCAGCAGCCATCTGGACAGGGGGCGCGGTGGCTACACCTTC.

The CDR3 loop is CASSLAQGLSTQYF. The CDR3 region has the DNA TGTGCCAGCAGCTTAGCGCAGGGGTTGAGTACGCAGTATTTT. The rearrangement uses TRBV7-2 and TRBJ2-3; TRBD1 might be the D (6 bases). Germline values: CDR1 SGHTA, CDR2 FQGNSA. The CDR3 spans 14 residues. V was shortened by 0 bases and J by 8 bases, with 12 bases between the two germline ends.

This clonotype was counted a few times. The V call is TRBV3-1, the J call TRBJ2-1, with D perhaps TRBD1 or TRBD2 (5 bases each). Germline V gene lookup returns CDR1 LGHDT and CDR2 YNNKEL (reference sequence). The CDR3 extends over 14 amino acids. The V end was cut by 2 bases, the J end by 3 bases, with 8 bases between. The CDR3 region has the DNA TGTGCCAGCAGCCAACCTGGGGGCTACAATGAGCAGTTCTTC. This encodes CASSQPGGYNEQFF.

This chain joins TRBV28 and TRBJ2-6; tentatively, D is TRBD1 or TRBD2 (5 bases each). Per the germline V gene, CDR1 is MDHEN and CDR2 is SYDVKM. V dropped 7 bases and J dropped 1 base, with 11 bases sitting between them. The CDR3 is made up of 15 amino acids. The CDR3 DNA is TGTGCCAGCAACCCCTGGGGGTCTGGGGCCAACGTCCTGACTTTC. Its protein product is CASNPWGSGANVLTF.